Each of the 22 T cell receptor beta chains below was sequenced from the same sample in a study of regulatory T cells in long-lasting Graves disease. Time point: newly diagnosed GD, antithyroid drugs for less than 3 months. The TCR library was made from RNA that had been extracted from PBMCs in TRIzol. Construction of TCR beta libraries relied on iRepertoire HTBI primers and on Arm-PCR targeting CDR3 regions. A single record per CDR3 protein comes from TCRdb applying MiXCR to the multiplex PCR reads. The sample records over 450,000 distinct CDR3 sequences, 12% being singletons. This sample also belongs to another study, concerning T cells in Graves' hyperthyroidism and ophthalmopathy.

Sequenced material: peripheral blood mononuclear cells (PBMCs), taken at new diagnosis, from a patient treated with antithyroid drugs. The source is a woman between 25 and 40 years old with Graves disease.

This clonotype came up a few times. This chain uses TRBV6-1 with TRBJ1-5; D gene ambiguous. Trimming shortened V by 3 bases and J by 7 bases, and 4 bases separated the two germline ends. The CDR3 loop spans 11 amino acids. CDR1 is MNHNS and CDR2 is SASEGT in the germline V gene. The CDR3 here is CASSDGQPQHF. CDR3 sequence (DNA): TGTGCCAGCAGTGACGGACAGCCCCAGCATTTT.

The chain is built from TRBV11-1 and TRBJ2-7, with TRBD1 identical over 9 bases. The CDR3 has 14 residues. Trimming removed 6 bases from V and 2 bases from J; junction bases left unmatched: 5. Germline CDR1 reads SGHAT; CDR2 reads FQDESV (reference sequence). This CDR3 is CASRRDRVTYEQYF. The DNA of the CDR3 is TGTGCCAGCAGGCGGGACAGGGTGACCTACGAGCAGTACTTC.

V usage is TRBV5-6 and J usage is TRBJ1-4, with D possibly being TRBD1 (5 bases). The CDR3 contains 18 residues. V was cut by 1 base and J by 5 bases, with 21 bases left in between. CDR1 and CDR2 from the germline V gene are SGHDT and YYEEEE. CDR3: CASSLNSGANSHNEKLFF. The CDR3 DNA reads TGTGCCAGCAGCTTGAATTCCGGGGCCAATAGTCACAATGAAAAACTGTTTTTT.

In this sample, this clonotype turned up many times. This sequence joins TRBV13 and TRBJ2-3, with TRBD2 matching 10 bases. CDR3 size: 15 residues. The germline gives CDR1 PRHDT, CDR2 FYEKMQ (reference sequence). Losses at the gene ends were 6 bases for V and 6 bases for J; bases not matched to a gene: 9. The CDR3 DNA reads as TGTGCCAGCAGTTCACCGGGACTAGCGCTGGATACGCAGTATTTT. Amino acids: CASSSPGLALDTQYF.

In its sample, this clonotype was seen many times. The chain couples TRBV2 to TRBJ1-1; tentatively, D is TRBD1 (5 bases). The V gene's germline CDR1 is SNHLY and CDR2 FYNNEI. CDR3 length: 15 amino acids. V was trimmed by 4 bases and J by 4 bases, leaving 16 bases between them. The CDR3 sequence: CASSVRDVGGTEAFF. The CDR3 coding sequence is TGTGCCAGCAGTGTTAGGGACGTGGGGGGCACTGAAGCTTTCTTT.

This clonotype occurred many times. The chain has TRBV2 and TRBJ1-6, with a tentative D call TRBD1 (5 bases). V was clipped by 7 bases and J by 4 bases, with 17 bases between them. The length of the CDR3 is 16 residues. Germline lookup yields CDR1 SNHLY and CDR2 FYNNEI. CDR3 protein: CASTPSRGRYNSPLHF. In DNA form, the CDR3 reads TGTGCCAGCACTCCATCTCGGGGCAGATATAATTCACCCCTCCACTTT.

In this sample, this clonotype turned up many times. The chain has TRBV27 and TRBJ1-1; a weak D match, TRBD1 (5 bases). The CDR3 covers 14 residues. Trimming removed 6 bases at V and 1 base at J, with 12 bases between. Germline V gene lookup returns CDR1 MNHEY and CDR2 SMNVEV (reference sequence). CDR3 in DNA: TGTGCCAGCAGGGAGGGGTTAAGGAACACTGAAGCTTTCTTT. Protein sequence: CASREGLRNTEAFF.

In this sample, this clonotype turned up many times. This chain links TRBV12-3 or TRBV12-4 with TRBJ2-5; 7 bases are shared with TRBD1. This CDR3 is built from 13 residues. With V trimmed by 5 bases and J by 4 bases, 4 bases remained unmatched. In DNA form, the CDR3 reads TGTGCCAGCAGTCAGACAGGGCGAGAGACCCAGTACTTC. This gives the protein CASSQTGRETQYF.

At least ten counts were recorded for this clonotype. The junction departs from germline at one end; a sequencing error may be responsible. The DNA of the CDR3 is TGTGCCAGCAGTTACTCGAACGAACAACAAGTGATTTTT. Protein: CASSYSNEQQVIF. The chain carries TRBV6-5 and TRBJ1-4; D not resolved. Per the germline V gene, CDR1 is MNHEY and CDR2 is SVGAGI. This CDR3 spans 13 amino acids.

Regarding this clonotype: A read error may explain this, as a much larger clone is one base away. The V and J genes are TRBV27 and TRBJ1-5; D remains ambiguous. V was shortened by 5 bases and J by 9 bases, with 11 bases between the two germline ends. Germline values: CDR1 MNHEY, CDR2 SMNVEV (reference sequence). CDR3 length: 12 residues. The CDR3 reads CASSDPDGPQHF. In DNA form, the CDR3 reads TGTGCCAGCAGTGACCCGGACGGGCCCCAGCATTTT.

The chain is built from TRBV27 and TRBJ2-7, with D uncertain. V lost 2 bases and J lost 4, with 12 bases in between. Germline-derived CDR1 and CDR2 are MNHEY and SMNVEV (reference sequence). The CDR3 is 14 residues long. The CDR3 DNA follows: TGTGCCAGCAGTTTAACCCTGAATCCATACGAGCAGTACTTC. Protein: CASSLTLNPYEQYF.

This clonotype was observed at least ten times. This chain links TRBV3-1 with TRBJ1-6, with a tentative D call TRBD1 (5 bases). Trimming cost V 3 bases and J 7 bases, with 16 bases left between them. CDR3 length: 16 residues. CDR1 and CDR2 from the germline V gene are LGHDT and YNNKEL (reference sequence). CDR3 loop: CASSHPGGGRNSPLHF. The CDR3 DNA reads TGTGCCAGCAGCCACCCCGGGGGGGGTAGGAATTCACCCCTCCACTTT.

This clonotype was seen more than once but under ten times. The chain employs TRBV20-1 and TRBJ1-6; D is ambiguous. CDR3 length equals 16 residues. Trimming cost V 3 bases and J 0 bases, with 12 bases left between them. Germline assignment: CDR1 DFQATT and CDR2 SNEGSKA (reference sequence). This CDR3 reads CSASFGGFSYNSPLHF. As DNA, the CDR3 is TGCAGTGCTAGCTTTGGTGGCTTCTCCTATAATTCACCCCTCCACTTT.

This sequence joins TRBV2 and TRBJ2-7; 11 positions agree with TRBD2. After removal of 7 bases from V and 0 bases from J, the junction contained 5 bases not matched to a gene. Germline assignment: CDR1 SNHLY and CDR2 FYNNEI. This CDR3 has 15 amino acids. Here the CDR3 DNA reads TGTGCCAGCAATCCGGGACTAGCGGTCTCCTACGAGCAGTACTTC. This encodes CASNPGLAVSYEQYF.

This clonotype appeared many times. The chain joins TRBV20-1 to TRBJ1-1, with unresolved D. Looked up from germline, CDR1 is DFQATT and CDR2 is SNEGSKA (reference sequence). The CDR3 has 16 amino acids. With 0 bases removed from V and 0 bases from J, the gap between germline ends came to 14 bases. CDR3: CSAREFRKGLNTEAFF. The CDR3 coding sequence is TGCAGTGCTAGAGAGTTTCGTAAGGGCCTGAACACTGAAGCTTTCTTT.

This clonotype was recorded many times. CDR3: CAWSVGWLADEQYF. The CDR3 nucleotides read TGTGCCTGGAGTGTGGGGTGGCTAGCGGACGAGCAGTACTTC. V is TRBV30 and J is TRBJ2-7; TRBD2 agrees at 7 bases. Germline V lookup: CDR1 GTSNPN, CDR2 SVGIG (reference sequence). The CDR3 is 14 residues long. V shed 0 bases, J shed 5 bases, and the junction held 7 bases outside the gene matches.

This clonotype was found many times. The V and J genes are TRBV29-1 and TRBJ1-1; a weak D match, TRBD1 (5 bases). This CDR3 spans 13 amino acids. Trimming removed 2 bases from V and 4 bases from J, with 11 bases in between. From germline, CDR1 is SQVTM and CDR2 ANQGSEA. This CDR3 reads CSVERVGGTEAFF. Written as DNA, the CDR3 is TGCAGCGTTGAACGGGTGGGGGGCACTGAAGCTTTCTTT.

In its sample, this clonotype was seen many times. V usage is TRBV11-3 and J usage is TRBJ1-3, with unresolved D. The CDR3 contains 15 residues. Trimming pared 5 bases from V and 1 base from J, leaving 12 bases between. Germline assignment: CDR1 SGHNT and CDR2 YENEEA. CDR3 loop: CASSPFEGSGNTIYF. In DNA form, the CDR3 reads TGTGCCAGCAGCCCGTTTGAGGGATCTGGAAACACCATATATTTT. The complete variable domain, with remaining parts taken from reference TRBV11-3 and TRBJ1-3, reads EAGVVQSPRYKIIEKKQPVAFWCNPISGHNTLYWYLQNLGQGPELLIRYENEEAVDDSQLPKDRFSAERLKGVDSTLKIQPAELGDSAVYLCASSPFEGSGNTIYFGEGSWLTVV.

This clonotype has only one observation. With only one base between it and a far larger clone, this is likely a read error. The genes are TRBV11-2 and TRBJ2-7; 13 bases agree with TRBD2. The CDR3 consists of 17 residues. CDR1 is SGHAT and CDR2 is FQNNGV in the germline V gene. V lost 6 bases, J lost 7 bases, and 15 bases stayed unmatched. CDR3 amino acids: CASSPSWTSGSPDEQYF. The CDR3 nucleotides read TGTGCCAGCAGTCCCTCCTGGACTAGCGGGAGTCCCGATGAGCAGTACTTC. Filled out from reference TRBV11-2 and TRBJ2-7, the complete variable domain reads EAGVAQSPRYKIIEKRQSVAFWCNPISGHATLYWYQQILGQGPKLLIQFQNNGVVDDSQLPKDRFSAERLKGVDSTLKIQPAKLEDSAVYLCASSPSWTSGSPDEQYFGPGTRLTVT.

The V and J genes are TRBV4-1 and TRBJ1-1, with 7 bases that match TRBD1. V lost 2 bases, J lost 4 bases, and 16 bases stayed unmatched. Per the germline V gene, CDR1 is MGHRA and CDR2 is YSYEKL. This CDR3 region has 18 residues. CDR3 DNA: TGCGCCAGCAGCCAAAAAGGGGGCCCCAGGGGCTATTTCACTGAAGCTTTCTTT. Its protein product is CASSQKGGPRGYFTEAFF.

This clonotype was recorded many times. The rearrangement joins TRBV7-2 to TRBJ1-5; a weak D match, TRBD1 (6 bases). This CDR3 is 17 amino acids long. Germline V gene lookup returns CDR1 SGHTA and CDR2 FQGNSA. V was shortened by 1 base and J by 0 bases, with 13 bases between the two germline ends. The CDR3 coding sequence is TGTGCCAGCAGCTTAGTACGGACAGCATATAGCAATCAGCCCCAGCATTTT. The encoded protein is CASSLVRTAYSNQPQHF.

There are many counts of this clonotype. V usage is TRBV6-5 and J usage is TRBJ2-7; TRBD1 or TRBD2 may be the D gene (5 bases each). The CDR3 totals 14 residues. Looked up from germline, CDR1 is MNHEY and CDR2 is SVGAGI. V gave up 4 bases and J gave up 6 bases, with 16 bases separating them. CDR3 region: CASSFPGPMVEQYF. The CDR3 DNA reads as TGTGCCAGCAGTTTCCCGGGACCCATGGTCGAGCAGTACTTC.